Following are 19 T cell receptor beta chains from one sample sequenced in a study of spatial heterogeneity in lung cancer. TCRdb reprocessed the 5' RACE reads via MiXCR and lists one record per CDR3 protein. The sample shows 77,000 or so distinct CDR3 sequences, approximately 20% of them seen only once. The sample's time point: sample taken at primary tumor resection. Whole RNA from tumor, nontumor lung or frozen PBMC was sequenced unsorted. Sequencing was performed on PBMCs, taken at surgery. The receptors stem from a male donor with early-stage non-small cell lung cancer.

This chain joins TRBV20-1 and TRBJ2-5; the match to TRBD1 covers 9 bases. This CDR3 has 15 residues. With V trimmed by 2 bases and J by 6 bases, 10 bases remained unmatched. Germline-derived CDR1 and CDR2 are DFQATT and SNEGSKA (reference sequence). CDR3 in DNA: TGCAGTGCTAGACTCCGGGACAGGGACCCAAAGACCCAGTACTTC. This gives the protein CSARLRDRDPKTQYF.

The rearrangement joins TRBV20-1 to TRBJ2-7; 9 bases agree with TRBD1. Germline V gene lookup returns CDR1 DFQATT and CDR2 SNEGSKA (reference sequence). The CDR3 has 16 residues. J gave up 0 bases and V 2 bases, and 8 bases lay outside the gene matches. The CDR3 DNA is TGCAGTGCTAGACCCGATGGACAGGGGTCCTCCTACGAGCAGTACTTC. It yields the protein CSARPDGQGSSYEQYF.

This clonotype came up a few times. The J gene is TRBJ2-5, the V gene TRBV20-1, with 10 bases aligning to TRBD1. The J segment lost 6 bases and the V segment lost 6 bases, leaving 10 bases of the junction unmatched. The germline V gene encodes CDR1 DFQATT and CDR2 SNEGSKA (reference sequence). The CDR3 sequence is 14 residues long. The CDR3 reads CSAITRDRGKTQYF. CDR3 bases: TGCAGTGCCATCACCCGGGACAGGGGAAAGACCCAGTACTTC.

The sample holds a few counts of this clonotype. This chain joins TRBV2 and TRBJ1-4; D perhaps matches TRBD1 (6 bases). V was shortened by 5 bases and J by 13 bases, with 11 bases between the two germline ends. CDR3 size: 11 residues. Germline V gene data show CDR1 as SNHLY and CDR2 as FYNNEI. CDR3 sequence: CASSTRGLLFF. In DNA, the CDR3 is TGTGCCAGCAGTACCAGGGGCCTACTGTTTTTT.

About this clonotype itself: It may be a read error: a sequence one base away is much more abundant. The gene calls are TRBV28 and TRBJ2-7, with a weak D call TRBD1 (5 bases). The J call may not be correct, given that the DNA end is closer to TRBJ2-1. The CDR3 has 13 residues. Germline CDR1 and CDR2: MDHEN and SYDVKM. The CDR3 region is CASRDTSSYEQFF. CDR3 bases: TGTGCCAGCAGGGACACGAGCTCCTACGAGCAGTTCTTC.

The chain recombines TRBV29-1 with TRBJ1-1; D is undetermined. This CDR3 region has 13 residues. Germline V CDR1 and CDR2: SQVTM, ANQGSEA. The V gene lost 4 bases and the J gene lost 1 base, with 10 bases spanning the gap. The CDR3: CSVVMVQNTEAFF. The DNA for the CDR3 is TGCAGCGTTGTAATGGTGCAGAACACTGAAGCTTTCTTT. The variable domain in full, completed from reference TRBV29-1 and TRBJ1-1, reads SAVISQKPSRDICQRGTSLTIQCQVDSQVTMMFWYRQQPGQSLTLIATANQGSEATYESGFVIDKFPISRPNLTFSTLTVSNMSPEDSSIYLCSVVMVQNTEAFFGQGTRLTVV.

The chain links TRBV4-3 to TRBJ2-2, with D maybe TRBD1 (6 bases). Germline CDR1 reads LGHNA; CDR2 reads YSLEER. The CDR3 length is 14 residues. The V end was cut by 0 bases, the J end by 8 bases, with 10 bases between. The CDR3 reads CASSQDFGTGELFF. DNA of the CDR3: TGCGCCAGCAGCCAAGATTTTGGGACAGGGGAGCTGTTTTTT.

This clonotype appeared a few times. CDR3 amino acids: CSAKGQGQMSSNQPQHF. For the CDR3, the DNA is TGCAGTGCTAAGGGGCAAGGTCAAATGTCTAGCAATCAGCCCCAGCATTTT. The chain carries TRBV20-1 and TRBJ1-5, with D perhaps matching TRBD1 (5 bases). The CDR3 is 17 residues long. CDR1 is DFQATT, CDR2 SNEGSKA, per germline (reference sequence). The V end lost 4 bases, the J end lost 0 bases, and 19 bases lay between the germline ends.

This clonotype came up a few times. The V gene is TRBV28, the J gene TRBJ1-6; D is ambiguous. The CDR3 has 14 residues. Trimming shortened V by 7 bases and J by 11 bases, and 18 bases separated the two germline ends. Looked up from germline, CDR1 is MDHEN and CDR2 is SYDVKM. The CDR3 DNA sequence: TGTGCCAGCACCGATCCGCATTCCGGGGCACCCCTCCACTTT. This encodes CASTDPHSGAPLHF. The full variable domain, with the rest looked up from reference TRBV28 and TRBJ1-6, is DVKVTQSSRYLVKRTGEKVFLECVQDMDHENMFWYRQDPGLGLRLIYFSYDVKMKEKGDIPEGYSVSREKKERFSLILESASTNQTSMYLCASTDPHSGAPLHFGNGTRLTVT.

This clonotype has a handful of counts. The rearrangement links TRBV4-2 to TRBJ1-5; D unresolved. V lost 0 bases to trimming and J lost 4 bases, with 7 bases between them. Germline values: CDR1 LGHNA, CDR2 YNFKEQ. The CDR3 length is 14 residues. CDR3 in DNA: TGTGCCAGCAGCCAAGACGCTTGGAATCAGCCCCAGCATTTT. Translated: CASSQDAWNQPQHF.

This sequence joins TRBV12-3 or TRBV12-4 and TRBJ1-1, with a weak D call TRBD1 (6 bases). V lost 3 bases and J lost 1, with 9 bases in between. This CDR3 has 14 amino acids. CDR3 sequence reads: CASSLDSTNTEAFF. CDR3 nucleotide sequence: TGTGCCAGCAGTTTGGACAGCACGAACACTGAAGCTTTCTTT.

The chain combines TRBV5-1 with TRBJ2-3; D remains unclear. The CDR3 covers 15 residues. Germline V gene sequence: CDR1 SGHRS, CDR2 YFSETQ. V was pared by 5 bases and J by 2 bases, with 15 bases between. CDR3 sequence reads: CASSSTRGFTDTQYF. The CDR3 coding sequence is TGCGCCAGCAGTTCAACGAGAGGTTTCACAGATACGCAGTATTTT.

This clonotype came up a few times. J is TRBJ1-3 and V is TRBV9; D is possibly TRBD1 (5 bases). Per germline, CDR1 SGDLS and CDR2 YYNGEE. The CDR3 has 15 amino acids. V was shortened by 4 bases and J by 4 bases, with 15 bases between the two germline ends. The CDR3 here is CASSPRRDAGNTIYF. The CDR3, as DNA: TGTGCCAGCAGCCCCCGTAGGGACGCAGGAAACACCATATATTTT. Looking up the rest from reference TRBV9 and TRBJ1-3 gives the full variable domain: DSGVTQTPKHLITATGQRVTLRCSPRSGDLSVYWYQQSLDQGLQFLIQYYNGEERAKGNILERFSAQQFPDLHSELNLSSLELGDSALYFCASSPRRDAGNTIYFGEGSWLTVV.

V gene TRBV20-1 combines with J gene TRBJ1-5; D is possibly TRBD1 (5 bases). Germline lookup yields CDR1 DFQATT and CDR2 SNEGSKA (reference sequence). V lost 3 bases and J 7 bases, leaving 13 bases between the germline ends. The CDR3 covers 13 residues. CDR3 sequence (DNA): TGCAGTGCTAGCGGGCAGGGAGGGCAGCCCCAGCATTTT. It yields the protein CSASGQGGQPQHF.

The J gene is TRBJ1-1, the V gene TRBV7-2; D gene ambiguous. Germline-derived CDR1 and CDR2 are SGHTA and FQGNSA. This CDR3 has 13 amino acids. Trimming took 6 bases from V and 6 from J, leaving 14 bases between them. In DNA form, the CDR3 reads TGTGCCAGCAGTCGGGCGGAGCACCCTGAAGCTTTCTTT. This sequence encodes CASSRAEHPEAFF.

The chain has TRBV29-1 and TRBJ2-7; the D gene is possibly TRBD2 (6 bases). Germline lookup yields CDR1 SQVTM and CDR2 ANQGSEA. Trimming shortened V by 6 bases and J by 2 bases, and 14 bases separated the two germline ends. This CDR3 is built from 13 residues. The CDR3 is CSVSSSEPYEQYF. The CDR3 DNA reads as TGCAGCGTCTCCTCTAGCGAGCCCTACGAGCAGTACTTC.

This clonotype was observed a handful of times. The CDR3 nucleotides are TGTGCCAGCAGTTTGGAGGGGGAGAACGAGCAGTACTTC. Translated, it gives CASSLEGENEQYF. V usage is TRBV6-5 and J usage is TRBJ2-7; D possibly uses TRBD1 or TRBD2 (6 bases each). V lost 4 bases and J 5 bases, leaving 12 bases between the germline ends. Germline lookup yields CDR1 MNHEY and CDR2 SVGAGI. The CDR3 runs 13 residues.

This clonotype was observed once. V is TRBV20-1 and J is TRBJ2-7; 7 bases fit TRBD1. After removal of 5 bases from V and 7 bases from J, the junction contained 20 bases not matched to a gene. Germline lookup yields CDR1 DFQATT and CDR2 SNEGSKA (reference sequence). The CDR3 consists of 16 residues. Here the CDR3 reads CSAYPPAGGKVLEQYF. CDR3 sequence (DNA): TGCAGTGCTTACCCCCCCGCAGGGGGTAAGGTATTAGAGCAGTACTTC.

This clonotype was detected only a few times. The rearrangement uses TRBV28 and TRBJ2-7; 9 bases fit TRBD2. CDR3 size: 14 residues. Per the germline V gene, CDR1 is MDHEN and CDR2 is SYDVKM. After removal of 5 bases from V and 7 bases from J, the junction contained 9 bases not matched to a gene. The CDR3 here is CASSASGTLLEQYF. The CDR3 nucleotides are TGTGCCAGCAGTGCTAGCGGGACCCTACTGGAGCAGTACTTC. Together with reference TRBV28 and TRBJ2-7, the CDR3 gives the full variable domain: DVKVTQSSRYLVKRTGEKVFLECVQDMDHENMFWYRQDPGLGLRLIYFSYDVKMKEKGDIPEGYSVSREKKERFSLILESASTNQTSMYLCASSASGTLLEQYFGPGTRLTVT.